This T cell receptor (beta chain) appears in the sequencing data of a study of a mutant IDH1 vaccine in newly diagnosed glioma. Regarding the study as a whole: Pseudoprogression apparently tracked independently of changes in top peripheral T cell clonotypes.

As for this clone: Its antigen remains unknown.

Time point indicated: baseline, week 1 (first vaccination visit). Treatment reported: pre-vaccination baseline after standard-of-care therapy. The CDR3 is made up of 11 amino acids. Germline V lookup: CDR1 SQVTM, CDR2 ANQGSEA. After removal of 5 bases from V and 7 bases from J, the junction contained 3 bases not matched to a gene. Only in-frame clones appear in the TCRdb table, and some are missing; sequencing was by immunoSEQ multiplex PCR. The data contain about 70,000 clones, around 82% of them singletons. This sample comprised peripheral blood mononuclear cells (PBMCs), obtained from a glioma patient treated with radiotherapy, temozolomide or both. V usage is TRBV29-1 and J usage is TRBJ1-2, with TRBD1 identical over 8 bases. The TCR sequence derives from a woman between 18 and 29 years old with glioma. Some clones in this sample may be carry-over from other donors' samples. The CDR3 bases are TGCAGCGTTCAGGGGGCCGGTGGCTACACCTTC. Translating it yields CSVQGAGGYTF.